This TCR beta chain was recorded in a study of T cell responses to AZD1222 COVID-19 vaccine (dated by TCRdb to about 2021). For the wider study: AZD1222 recipients with second doses at about 4 weeks or about 12 weeks were pooled, because spike-specific TCR depth and breadth did not differ between schedules. TCR sequencing covered more than 230 trial participants: about 210 given two doses of AZD1222 and some 25 given two doses of MenACWY control vaccine. Trial participants were enrolled into age subgroups of 18-55, 56-69 and 70-plus years, which contained about 150, 27 and 61 TCR-sequenced participants, respectively. What the work shows at the level of the full study, not this receptor alone: The 56-69-year group was small, and its depth increase did not reach significance, likely because of low power. No day 14 peak-response samples were available, so repertoires were characterized only after the peak T cell response. Conclusions about previously exposed vaccinees are limited, since just six or seven AZD1222 recipients were seropositive for SARS-CoV-2 at baseline. The whole spike protein was spanned by vaccine-associated CD4 TCRs, and dominant responses were seen in regions 160-218 and 743-854. Most participants were white British and females outnumbered males, and the authors suggested that clonal diversity may have been underestimated. A significant rise in spike-specific TCR breadth and depth was observed after two AZD1222 doses relative to day 0 and relative to MenACWY recipients. Epitopes outside the regions mutated in the B.1.351 and B.1.1.7 variants were reportedly recognized by nearly half of the unique spike-specific TCRs.

Note on this clone: Its antigen target is currently unknown. No much larger clonotype is one base removed from it; base qualities were not supplied.

From cysteine to phenylalanine, the CDR3 is 13 amino acids long. Kept here is only the CDR3 DNA, which spans 39 bases and is read in frame from base 1. Trimming takes 1 base from V and 0 bases from J, and the germline ends sit 4 bases apart. CDR1 is given as MGHRA and CDR2 as YSYEKL, both from the germline V gene. According to the study, the label for this sample's time point signals: baseline before first vaccination. Vaccinee samples were obtained from the UK trials COV001 and COV002, which included a single-blind randomized controlled phase 2/3 trial of AZD1222 (ChAdOx1 nCoV-19) in healthy adults. Trial participant PBMC samples were collected at day 0 and day 28 after the second dose for TCRbeta chain sequencing. The CDR3 regions of human TCRbeta chains were analyzed by immunosequencing. The study's own analysis went as follows. TCRs in the repertoires were matched against a reference library of SARS-CoV-2-specific TCRs that had been generated with the MIRA antigen-specificity platform. Breadth meant the fraction of unique TCRs that were SARS-CoV-2-associated, whereas depth meant the fraction of total T cells that were SARS-CoV-2-associated. Using the MIRA data, every spike-specific TCR was mapped to the spike region that the TCR reacted to and assigned to either a CD4 or a CD8 class. Log10-transformed breadth and depth values were compared by one-way ANOVA with Sidak's multiple comparisons tests. The table was pulled from immuneACCESS by TCRdb, which kept in-frame rearrangements only. Such tables lose some clones; where checked, under half of the loss comes from unresolved V genes, and the rest has no known cause. Clone size and V and J calls were adopted from that table, with D and trimming inferred from the DNA. The sample table lists about 160,000 clones, 75% to 90% of them with a count of one. The ten largest make up 6.5% to 8.5% of the sample.

This TCR derives from an adult in good health. This material consisted of peripheral blood, taken on day 0 of AZD1222 vaccination. The chain is assembled from TRBV4-1 and TRBJ2-7; the D gene cannot be named for sure. The CDR3 reads as follows: CASSQVTSYEQYF. The nucleotide sequence is TGCGCCAGCAGCCAAGTTACCTCCTACGAGCAGTACTTC.